The entry below gives a single TCR beta chain sequence along with its context. Its antigen remains unidentified. CDR3 length equals 13 residues. The V end was cut by 1 base, the J end by 4 bases, with 8 bases between. Germline V gene data show CDR1 as SGHNT and CDR2 as YYREEE (reference sequence). The sample originates from a study of OX40 agonist ivuxolimab in advanced cancers. Study conclusions and caveats: With doses of 0.1 to 3.0 mg/kg, CD4+ and CD8+ blood T cells had undergone clonal expansion by week 6.

Libraries were prepared by immunoSEQ multiplex PCR; TCRdb keeps only in-frame clonotypes and omits some of them. The sample has about 86,000 clones, about 90% seen once. Source: CD4+ or CD8+ T cells sorted from blood, taken in a trial of the OX40 agonist ivuxolimab. This TCR was recovered from an adult with an advanced solid tumor such as melanoma, head and neck, liver or kidney cancer. This rearrangement joins TRBV5-4 to TRBJ1-1, with a weak D call TRBD1 (6 bases). The CDR3 spells CASSLTGSTEAFF. CDR3 sequence (DNA): TGTGCCAGCAGCTTGACAGGGAGCACTGAAGCTTTCTTT.